The clone carrying this TCR beta chain was seen ten or more times. Authors of the study amplified TCR beta CDR3 regions from RNA transcripts. The HTBI primer set drove a first-round RT-PCR of the TCR CDR3. TCRdb re-derived calls from the multiplex PCR reads in MiXCR, one entry per CDR3 protein. The profile shows around 400,000 distinct CDR3 sequences, around 13% of them singletons. The sample comes from a study of T cells in Graves' hyperthyroidism and ophthalmopathy. The CDR3 has 12 residues. Germline CDR1 reads GTSNPN; CDR2 reads SVGIG (reference sequence). Trimming shortened V by 3 bases and J by 4 bases, and 8 bases separated the two germline ends. Graves' hyperthyroidism was deemed stable absent ophthalmopathy progression within 18 months.

Source material: blood. This clonotype was obtained from a young woman with Graves' hyperthyroidism. The chain couples TRBV30 to TRBJ2-3; the D is unclear. CDR3 DNA sequence: TGTGCCTGGAGAACAAGCCCAGATACGCAGTATTTT. This gives the protein CAWRTSPDTQYF.